This T cell receptor beta chain emerged from a study of OX40 agonist ivuxolimab in advanced cancers. Context from the whole study: Ivuxolimab was an agonistic, fully human IgG2 monoclonal antibody directed against OX40 (CD134), a costimulatory receptor. Intravenous ivuxolimab was administered to patients every 2 weeks at six dose levels: 0.01, 0.1, 0.3, 1.5, 3 and 10 mg/kg. Among the roughly 50 dose-escalation patients, 19 had hepatocellular carcinoma, about 15 melanoma, 9 renal cell carcinoma and 9 head and neck cancer. The dose-escalation cohort was about 83% male with a mean age of about 58 years, ranging from roughly 23 to 80. Prior anti-PD-1, anti-PD-L1 or anti-CTLA-4 therapy was permitted, and checkpoint inhibitors had been received by 30% to 40% of dose-escalation patients. Partial responses occurred in three dose-escalation patients, of whom one had hepatocellular carcinoma and two had cutaneous melanoma. Peripheral TCRbeta sequencing was intended to test whether TCR sequence diversity was altered and clonal T-cell expansion was caused by ivuxolimab. The monotherapy dose-escalation portion (N ≈ 52 patients) of the phase I ivuxolimab trial is reported in the paper. Here is what the overall study found, with its caveats: Low levels of normalized T-cell clonal expansion were also seen in some patients who did not respond. Partial responders in the 0.1-3.0 mg/kg groups had among the lowest normalized peripheral clonal expansion, especially among CD8+ T cells. Clonal expansion of both CD4+ and CD8+ blood T cells was observed from baseline to week 6 at doses 0.1 to 3.0 mg/kg. The antigen specificity of the peripheral T cells that underwent clonal expansion was not determined. After ivuxolimab, more expanded clones were found on average in CD8+ T cells than in CD4+ T cells.

Patients with autoimmune disease history or receiving systemic immunosuppression were excluded from the trial. In every dose cohort, peripheral blood was drawn for TCR sequencing at baseline, cycle 4 day 1, and cycle 7 day 1. Samples were obtained from an open-label, multicenter, first-in-human phase I dose-escalation trial of ivuxolimab. Adults with locally advanced or metastatic melanoma, renal cell carcinoma, hepatocellular carcinoma or head and neck squamous cell carcinoma were enrolled in the trial. Before TCR sequencing, CD4+ T cells and CD8+ T cells from peripheral blood were sorted into separate populations. CDR1 and CDR2 were assigned from the germline V gene (reference sequence) as LNHDA and SQIVND. Its CDR3 holds 15 amino acids, cysteine through phenylalanine. Only the CDR3 DNA stays, 45 bases, in frame from base 1. Trimming removed 5 bases from V and 3 bases from J; the gene matches leave 7 bases unexplained.

This clone was recorded only once. What this receptor recognizes is not known. No much larger clone exists at a distance of one base, and base qualities are not known. For sequencing of the TCRbeta CDR3 region, genomic DNA was extracted from the sorted cells. The immunoSEQ Assay was used for sequencing of TCRbeta CDR3 regions. Sourced from immuneACCESS, this table was stored by TCRdb with only in-frame sequences that have V and J called. A share of the clones is absent; for the studies checked, an unresolved V gene accounts for under half, and the remainder has no known explanation. In all, the sample holds 70,000 or so clones, and about three quarters of those were seen once. The ten largest account for 2% to 2.5% of the sample.

The chain links TRBV19 with TRBJ2-4, and 7 bases in between align with TRBD2. The sample consisted of CD4+ or CD8+ T cells sorted from blood, taken in a trial of the OX40 agonist ivuxolimab. This clonotype was sampled from an adult with an advanced solid tumor such as melanoma, head and neck, liver or kidney cancer. The bases read TGTGCCAGTAGTGGCCGCCGGGAGGTCAAAAACATTCAGTACTTC. Its protein is CASSGRREVKNIQYF.